The clone carrying this T cell receptor (beta chain) has just a few counts. These data belong to a study of siplizumab effects on memory and regulatory T cells. Per the germline V gene, CDR1 is SSHAT and CDR2 is FNYEAQ (reference sequence). Trimming pared 6 bases from V and 3 bases from J, leaving 18 bases between. This CDR3 spans 15 amino acids. Generated by immunoSEQ multiplex PCR, the TCRdb table keeps only in-frame clones and is missing some. In the table there are 90,000 to 120,000 clones, around 95% of which are singletons. Material: Tregs sorted from blood. This clonotype originated in a human donor in good health. V gene TRBV7-7 combines with J gene TRBJ2-7, with D unclear. The chain's CDR3 is CASSLETRWGYEQYF. The CDR3 region has the DNA TGTGCCAGCAGTTTGGAGACGAGGTGGGGCTACGAGCAGTACTTC.